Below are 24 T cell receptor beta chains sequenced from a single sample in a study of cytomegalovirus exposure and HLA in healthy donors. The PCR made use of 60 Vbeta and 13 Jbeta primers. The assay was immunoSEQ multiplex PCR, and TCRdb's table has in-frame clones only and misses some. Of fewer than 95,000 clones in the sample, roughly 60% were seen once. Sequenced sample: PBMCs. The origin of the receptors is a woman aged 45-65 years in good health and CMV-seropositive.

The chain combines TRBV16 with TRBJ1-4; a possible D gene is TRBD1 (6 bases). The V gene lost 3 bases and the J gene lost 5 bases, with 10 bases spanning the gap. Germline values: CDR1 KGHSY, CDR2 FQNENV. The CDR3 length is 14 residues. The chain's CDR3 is CASSHGQRNEKLFF. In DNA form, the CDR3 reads TGTGCCAGCAGCCATGGACAGAGAAATGAAAAACTGTTTTTT.

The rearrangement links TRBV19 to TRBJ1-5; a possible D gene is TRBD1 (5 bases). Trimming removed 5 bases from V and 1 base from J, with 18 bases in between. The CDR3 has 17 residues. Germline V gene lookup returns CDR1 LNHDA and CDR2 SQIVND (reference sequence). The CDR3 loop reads CASSLGAGKTSNQPQHF. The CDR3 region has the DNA TGTGCCAGTAGTCTTGGGGCAGGGAAAACGAGCAATCAGCCCCAGCATTTT.

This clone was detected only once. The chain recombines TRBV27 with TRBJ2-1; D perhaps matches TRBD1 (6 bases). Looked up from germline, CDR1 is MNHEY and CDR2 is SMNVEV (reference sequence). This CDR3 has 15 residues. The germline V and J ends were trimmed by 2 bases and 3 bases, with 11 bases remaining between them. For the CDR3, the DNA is TGTGCCAGCAGTTTAGTGTCAGGGGTCTACAATGAGCAGTTCTTC. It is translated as CASSLVSGVYNEQFF.

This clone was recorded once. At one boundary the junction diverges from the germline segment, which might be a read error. CDR3 residues: CAGSFRGLAGDQETQYF. The CDR3 DNA is TGTGCCGGCAGCTTCAGGGGACTAGCGGGGGACCAAGAGACCCAGTACTTC. The chain uses TRBV7-9 and TRBJ2-5; 14 nucleotides match TRBD2. Germline lookup yields CDR1 SEHNR and CDR2 FQNEAQ (reference sequence). The CDR3 totals 17 residues. The full variable domain, completed using reference TRBV7-9 and TRBJ2-5, is DTGVSQNPRHKITKRGQNVTFRCDPISEHNRLYWYRQTLGQGPEFLTYFQNEAQLEKSRLLSDRFSAERPKGSFSTLEIQRTEQGDSAMYLCAGSFRGLAGDQETQYFGPGTRLLVL.

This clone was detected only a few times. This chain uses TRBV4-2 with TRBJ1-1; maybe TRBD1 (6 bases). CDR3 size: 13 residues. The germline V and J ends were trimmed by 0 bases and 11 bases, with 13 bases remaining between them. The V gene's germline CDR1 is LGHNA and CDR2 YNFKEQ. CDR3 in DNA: TGTGCCAGCAGCCAAGAGGGGGGGACATTCGCTTTCTTT. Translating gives CASSQEGGTFAFF.

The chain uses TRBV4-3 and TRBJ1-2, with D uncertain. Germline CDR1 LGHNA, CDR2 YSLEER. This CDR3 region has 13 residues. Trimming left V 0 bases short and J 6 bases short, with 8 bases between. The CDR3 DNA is TGCGCCAGCAGCCAAGACCCCCGTAATGGCTACACCTTC. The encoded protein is CASSQDPRNGYTF.

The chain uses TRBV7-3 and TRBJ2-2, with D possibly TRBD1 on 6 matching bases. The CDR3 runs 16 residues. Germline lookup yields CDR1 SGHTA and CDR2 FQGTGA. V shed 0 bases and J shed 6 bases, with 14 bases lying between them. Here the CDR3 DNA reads TGTGCCAGCAGCTTAACGGCCCCGACAGGACCCGGGGAGCTGTTTTTT. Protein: CASSLTAPTGPGELFF.

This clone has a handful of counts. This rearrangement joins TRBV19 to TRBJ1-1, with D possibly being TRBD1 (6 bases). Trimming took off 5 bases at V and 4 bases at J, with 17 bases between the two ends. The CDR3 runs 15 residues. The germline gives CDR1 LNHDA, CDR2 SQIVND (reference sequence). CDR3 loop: CASSATQGRTTEAFF. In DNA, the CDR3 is TGTGCCAGTAGTGCCACCCAGGGGCGCACCACTGAAGCTTTCTTT. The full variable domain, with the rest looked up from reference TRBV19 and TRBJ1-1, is DGGITQSPKYLFRKEGQNVTLSCEQNLNHDAMYWYRQDPGQGLRLIYYSQIVNDFQKGDIAEGYSVSREKKESFPLTVTSAQKNPTAFYLCASSATQGRTTEAFFGQGTRLTVV.

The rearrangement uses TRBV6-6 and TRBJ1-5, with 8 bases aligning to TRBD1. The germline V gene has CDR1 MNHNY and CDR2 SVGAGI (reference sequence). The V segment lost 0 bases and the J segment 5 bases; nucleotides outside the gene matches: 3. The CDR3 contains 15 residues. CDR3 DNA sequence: TGTGCCAGCAGTTACTCGTCAGGGGGCGATCAGCCCCAGCATTTT. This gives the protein CASSYSSGGDQPQHF.

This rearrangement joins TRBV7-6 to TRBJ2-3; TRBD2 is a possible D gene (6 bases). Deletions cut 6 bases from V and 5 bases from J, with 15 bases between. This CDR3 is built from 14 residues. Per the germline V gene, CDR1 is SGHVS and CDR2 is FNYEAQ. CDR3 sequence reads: CASSRLGGGDTQYF. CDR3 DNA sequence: TGTGCCAGCAGTCGACTCGGGGGTGGAGATACGCAGTATTTT. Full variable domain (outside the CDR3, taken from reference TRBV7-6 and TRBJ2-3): GAGVSQSPRYKVTKRGQDVALRCDPISGHVSLYWYRQALGQGPEFLTYFNYEAQQDKSGLPNDRFSAERPEGSISTLTIQRTEQRDSAMYRCASSRLGGGDTQYFGPGTRLTVL.

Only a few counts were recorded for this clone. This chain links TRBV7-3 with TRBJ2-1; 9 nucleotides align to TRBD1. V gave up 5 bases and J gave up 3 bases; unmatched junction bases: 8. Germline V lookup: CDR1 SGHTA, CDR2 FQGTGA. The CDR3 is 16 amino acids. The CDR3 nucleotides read TGTGCCAGCAGCCGGGGGACAGGGACCGGCTACAATGAGCAGTTCTTC. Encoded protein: CASSRGTGTGYNEQFF.

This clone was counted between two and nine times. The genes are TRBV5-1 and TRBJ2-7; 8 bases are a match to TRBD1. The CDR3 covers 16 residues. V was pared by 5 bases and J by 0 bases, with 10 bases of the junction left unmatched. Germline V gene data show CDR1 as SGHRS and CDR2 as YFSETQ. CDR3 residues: CASRFSPGQVSYEQYF. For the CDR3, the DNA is TGCGCCAGCAGATTCTCACCGGGACAGGTCTCCTACGAGCAGTACTTC.

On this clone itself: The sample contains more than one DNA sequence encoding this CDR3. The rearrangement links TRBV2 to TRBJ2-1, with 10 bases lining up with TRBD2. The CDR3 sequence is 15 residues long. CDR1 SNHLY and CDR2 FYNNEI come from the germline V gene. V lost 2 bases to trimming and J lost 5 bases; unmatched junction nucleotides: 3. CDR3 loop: CASSESLAGDNEQFF. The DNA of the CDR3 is TGTGCCAGCAGTGAATCCCTAGCGGGGGACAATGAGCAGTTCTTC.

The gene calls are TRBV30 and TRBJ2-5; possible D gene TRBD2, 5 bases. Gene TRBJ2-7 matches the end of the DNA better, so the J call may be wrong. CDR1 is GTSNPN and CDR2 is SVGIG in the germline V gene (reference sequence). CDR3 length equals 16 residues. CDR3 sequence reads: CAWSVPVGGGVYEQYF. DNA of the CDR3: TGTGCCTGGAGTGTACCGGTAGGAGGTGGGGTCTACGAGCAGTACTTC.

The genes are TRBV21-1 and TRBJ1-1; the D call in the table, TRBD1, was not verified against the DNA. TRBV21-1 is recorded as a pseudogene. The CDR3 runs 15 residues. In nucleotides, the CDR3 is TGTGCCAGCCTTAGATGCGACAGGGGGAACACTGAAGCTTTCTTT. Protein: CASLRCDRGNTEAFF.

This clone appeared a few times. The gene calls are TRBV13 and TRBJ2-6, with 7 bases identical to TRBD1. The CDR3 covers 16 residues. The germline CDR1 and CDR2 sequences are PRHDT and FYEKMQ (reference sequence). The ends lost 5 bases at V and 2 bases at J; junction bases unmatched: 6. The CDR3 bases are TGTGCCAGCAGCACCCCTACAGGGGCTGGGGCCAACGTCCTGACTTTC. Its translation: CASSTPTGAGANVLTF.

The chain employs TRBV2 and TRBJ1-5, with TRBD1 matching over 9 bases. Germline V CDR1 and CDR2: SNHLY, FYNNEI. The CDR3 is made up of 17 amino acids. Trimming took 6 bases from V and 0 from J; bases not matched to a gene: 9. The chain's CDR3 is CASSDTGGEYSNQPQHF. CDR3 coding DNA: TGTGCCAGCAGCGATACAGGGGGCGAGTATAGCAATCAGCCCCAGCATTTT.

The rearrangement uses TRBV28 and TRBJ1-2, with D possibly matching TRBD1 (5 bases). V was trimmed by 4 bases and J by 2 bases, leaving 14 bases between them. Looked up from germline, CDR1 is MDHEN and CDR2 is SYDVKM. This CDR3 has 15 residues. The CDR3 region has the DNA TGTGCCAGCAGTTCCTCAGGGCCCCAAAACTATGGCTACACCTTC. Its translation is CASSSSGPQNYGYTF.

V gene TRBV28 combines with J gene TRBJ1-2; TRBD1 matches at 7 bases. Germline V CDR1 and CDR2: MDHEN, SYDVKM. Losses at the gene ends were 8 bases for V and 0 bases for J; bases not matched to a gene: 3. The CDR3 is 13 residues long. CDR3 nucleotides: TGTGCCAGCGGGGGACAGCCTAACTATGGCTACACCTTC. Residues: CASGGQPNYGYTF.

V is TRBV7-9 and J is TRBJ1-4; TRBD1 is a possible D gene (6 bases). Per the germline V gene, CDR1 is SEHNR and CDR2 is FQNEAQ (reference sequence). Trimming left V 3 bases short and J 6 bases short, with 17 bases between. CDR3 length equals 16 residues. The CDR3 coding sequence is TGTGCCAGCAGCTTTAACACAGGGCGCGTTGATGAAAAACTGTTTTTT. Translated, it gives CASSFNTGRVDEKLFF.

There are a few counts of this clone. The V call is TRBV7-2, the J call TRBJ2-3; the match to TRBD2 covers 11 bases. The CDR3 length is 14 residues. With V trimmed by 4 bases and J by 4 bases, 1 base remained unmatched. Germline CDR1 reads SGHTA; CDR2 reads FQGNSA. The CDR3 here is CASSSLAGADTQYF. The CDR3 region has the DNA TGTGCCAGCAGCTCACTAGCGGGGGCAGATACGCAGTATTTT.

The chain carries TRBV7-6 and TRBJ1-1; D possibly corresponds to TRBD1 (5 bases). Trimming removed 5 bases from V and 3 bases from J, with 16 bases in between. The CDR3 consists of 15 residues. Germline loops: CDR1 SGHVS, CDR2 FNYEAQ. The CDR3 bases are TGTGCCAGCAGCCCCCTGGGGCAGAGATACACTGAAGCTTTCTTT. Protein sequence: CASSPLGQRYTEAFF.

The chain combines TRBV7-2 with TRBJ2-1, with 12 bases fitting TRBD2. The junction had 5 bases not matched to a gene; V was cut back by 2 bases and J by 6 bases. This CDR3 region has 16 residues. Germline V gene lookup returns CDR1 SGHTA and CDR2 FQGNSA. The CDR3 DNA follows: TGTGCCAGCAGCTTATGGACTAGCGGGGTCGGCAATGAGCAGTTCTTC. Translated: CASSLWTSGVGNEQFF.

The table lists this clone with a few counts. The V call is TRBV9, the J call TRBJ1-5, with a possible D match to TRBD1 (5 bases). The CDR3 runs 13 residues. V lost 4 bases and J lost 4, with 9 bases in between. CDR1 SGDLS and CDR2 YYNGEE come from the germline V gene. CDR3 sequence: CASSQSGNQPQHF. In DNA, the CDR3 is TGTGCCAGCAGCCAGTCAGGGAATCAGCCCCAGCATTTT.